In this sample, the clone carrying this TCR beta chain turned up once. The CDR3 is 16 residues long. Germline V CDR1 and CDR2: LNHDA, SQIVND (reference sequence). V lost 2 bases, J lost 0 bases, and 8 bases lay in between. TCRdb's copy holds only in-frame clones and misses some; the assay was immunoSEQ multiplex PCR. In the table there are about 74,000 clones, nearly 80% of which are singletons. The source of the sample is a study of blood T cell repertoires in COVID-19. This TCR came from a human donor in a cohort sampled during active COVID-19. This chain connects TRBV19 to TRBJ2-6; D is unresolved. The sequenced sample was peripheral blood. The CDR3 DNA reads TGTGCCAGTAGTATAACCCCGAGCTCTGGGGCCAACGTCCTGACTTTC. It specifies CASSITPSSGANVLTF.